This TCR beta chain was found in a study of shared T cell receptors in the human thymus. CDR1 is SGHRS, CDR2 YFSETQ, per germline. V dropped 2 bases and J dropped 5; count of bases not matched to a gene: 7. This CDR3 is built from 15 residues. Repertoires were generated with immunoSEQ multiplex PCR, while TCRdb's copy carries only in-frame clones and drops some. The data contain some 660,000 clones, about 90% of them singletons. The sample was also linked to a second study, of human thymus T cells.

This clonotype originated in a boy under three years old with a congenital heart defect. The chain has TRBV5-1 and TRBJ2-7; 10 nucleotides align to TRBD1. The sample taken for sequencing was thymocytes. CDR3 DNA sequence: TGCGCCAGCAGCTTCCTAAGCGGGACAGGGGACGAGCAGTACTTC. Its translation: CASSFLSGTGDEQYF.